Listed below are T cell receptor beta chains from one sample, sequenced in a study of cytomegalovirus exposure and HLA in healthy donors. Using immunoSEQ multiplex PCR, the repertoire was profiled, and TCRdb retains in-frame clones only, with some absent. Here the sample spans hundreds of thousands of clones, around nine tenths being singletons. Sequenced input: PBMCs. All receptors derive from a woman aged 18-29 years in good health and CMV-seronegative. CDR3s include the opening cysteine and the closing phenylalanine or tryptophan. Fields, in order: V gene, J gene, CDR3 protein.

>TRBV5-4|TRBJ2-1
CASSLNSEQFF
>TRBV5-1|TRBJ2-2
CASSMTGATGELFF
>TRBV30|TRBJ2-3
CAWKIIAGGTDTQYF
>TRBV5-1|TRBJ2-3
CASSLEASATDTQYF
>TRBV6-1|TRBJ1-2
CASSGQGRDYGYTF
>TRBV2|TRBJ2-2
CASSGYGGELFF
>TRBV11-2|TRBJ1-6
CASSLGGVRSPLHF
>TRBV4-2|TRBJ2-2
CASSQDLAGHSGELFF
>TRBV7-2|TRBJ1-2
CASRARETGKDYGYTF
>TRBV9|TRBJ1-5
CASSGDSGQPQHF
>TRBV4-1|TRBJ1-1
CASSHPIGQGVNTEAFF
>TRBV5-1|TRBJ2-2
CASSLASGQNTGELFF
>TRBV18|TRBJ2-1
CASSPQRVAGGNNEQFF
>TRBV6-5|TRBJ1-2
CASSYTGAGGYTF
>TRBV14|TRBJ1-5
CASSQDIRQGVRFSNQPQHF
>TRBV5-1|TRBJ2-5
CASSRTPNDRGLWETQYF
>TRBV29-1|TRBJ2-1
CSAAGLAGVGNEQFF
>TRBV5-6|TRBJ2-7
CASSFDSAYEQYF
>TRBV5-1|TRBJ2-5
CASSSGTSGGIQETQYF
>TRBV19|TRBJ1-2
CASRGQIHGYTF
>TRBV5-6|TRBJ1-2
CASNQQQARKGYTF
>TRBV7-2|TRBJ1-1
CASSFTGANTEAFF
>TRBV5-5|-
CASREQGSPYEQYF
>TRBV7-2|TRBJ1-2
CASSTAGQGYGYTF
>TRBV2|TRBJ1-5
CASSLRQANQPQHF
>TRBV7-9|TRBJ2-7
CASSPRGGQGAEEQYF
>TRBV18|TRBJ2-1
CASSRTGLLDHEQFF
>TRBV11-1|TRBJ1-1
CASSLGTVKGFTEAFF
>TRBV5-1|TRBJ2-7
CASSGTGSSYEQYF
>TRBV19|TRBJ2-5
CASSTTPGLAGETQYF
>TRBV6-5|TRBJ1-2
CASSSLGTGGLGYTF
>TRBV2|TRBJ2-1
CADSIAGVYNEQFF
>TRBV2|TRBJ1-2
CASIGLTNYGYTF
>TRBV14|TRBJ2-5
CASSPGEETQYF
>TRBV4-3|TRBJ2-3
CASSQEEAGTQYF
>TRBV7-6|TRBJ1-1
CASSLAPPVVNTEAFF
>TRBV5-1|TRBJ1-2
CASSAGQGALGYTF
>TRBV7-9|TRBJ2-2
CASSLAGRAGELFF
>TRBV25-1|TRBJ2-1
CASSGSFTSGDYNEQFF
>TRBV7-6|TRBJ2-7
CASSPPPGQPHAYEQYF
>TRBV4-2|TRBJ2-1
CASSQGPAGGNNEQFF
>TRBV19|TRBJ2-1
CASRDPLAGGPGEQFF
>TRBV30|TRBJ2-1
CAWTPGSSYNEQFF
>TRBV4-3|TRBJ1-1
CASSQNTGEGSEAFF
>TRBV5-5|TRBJ1-2
CASSLSYAGQFYGYTF
>TRBV4-1|TRBJ1-1
CASSQESRTGIYTEAFF
>TRBV2|TRBJ1-5
CASSDLYQPQHF
>TRBV30|TRBJ2-7
CAWSVGAGAQYEQYF
>TRBV27|TRBJ2-1
CASSFIPDRVMRNEQFF
>TRBV5-1|TRBJ2-5
CASSSSGTSGQETQYF
>TRBV6-1|TRBJ2-5
CASSEEGWETQYF